A selection of T cell receptor beta chains follows, all from one sample in a study of beta chain features in type 1 diabetes. The repertoire was sequenced with immunoSEQ multiplex PCR; TCRdb's copy has only in-frame clones and lacks some. The profile shows around 300,000 clones, about 14% of them singletons. Source material: central memory CD4+ T cells from blood. These receptor sequences come from a man younger than 40 in good health. The CDR3 runs from the conserved cysteine through the conserved F or W. Fields, in order: D gene, J gene, V gene, clone size, CDR3 DNA, CDR3 protein. The D gene is left open where the match is weak. The size field is filled for only some rows; it gives once, few, many or a size class.

NA,TRBJ1-4,TRBV11-2,NA,TGTGCCAGCAGCTTAGGCCATACAAATGAAAAACTGTTTTTT,CASSLGHTNEKLFF
TRBD2,TRBJ2-1,TRBV5-1,NA,TGCGCCAGCAGCCGCGGGACTAGCGGATACAATGAGCAGTTCTTC,CASSRGTSGYNEQFF
NA,TRBJ2-1,TRBV30,few,TGTGCCTGGAGTTGGGGCGGCAATGAGCAGTTCTTC,CAWSWGGNEQFF
NA,TRBJ2-6,TRBV27,few,TGTGCCAGAAACATCCTCCGGGACTTTTCTTACTCTGGGGCCAACGTCCTGACTTTC,CARNILRDFSYSGANVLTF
TRBD2,TRBJ2-3,TRBV5-4,NA,TGTGCCAGCAGCTTGTTGAGCGGGGGCCAAAGCACAGATACGCAGTATTTT,CASSLLSGGQSTDTQYF
NA,TRBJ1-2,TRBV5-4,few,TGTGCCAGCACCCCCGACAAAGCTAACTATGGCTACACCTTC,CASTPDKANYGYTF
NA,TRBJ2-5,TRBV18,NA,TGTGCCAGCCAGGCCCAAATAGGGTCCCAAGAGACCCAGTACTTC,CASQAQIGSQETQYF
NA,TRBJ1-6,TRBV15,NA,TGTGCCACCAGCAGAGAGGTCAAGTTAAGCTCCTATAATTCACCCCTCCACTTT,CATSREVKLSSYNSPLHF
NA,TRBJ2-5,TRBV20-1,NA,TGCAGTGCGGGTACTGAGACCCAGTACTTC,CSAGTETQYF
NA,TRBJ2-6,TRBV6-5,few,TGTGCCAGCAGTTTCGGCCGCTCTGGGGCCAACGTCCTGACTTTC,CASSFGRSGANVLTF
NA,TRBJ2-4,TRBV4-3,NA,TGCGCCAGCAGCCAAGCGGTGGGCAGGGGAAGTAGTGGGGCCAAAAACATTCAGTACTTC,CASSQAVGRGSSGAKNIQYF
TRBD1,TRBJ2-2,TRBV27,few,TGTGCCAGCAGGCTGGACAGGGTCCAGAACACCGGGGAGCTGTTTTTT,CASRLDRVQNTGELFF
NA,TRBJ1-1,TRBV7-9,NA,TGTGCAGGCGGGGGGATAGGGGCTGAAGCTTTCTTT,CAGGGIGAEAFF
NA,TRBJ1-1,TRBV7-2,NA,TGTGCCAGCGGACTTTCCGTGGGGGCGCTCGCGAACACTGAAGCTTTCTTT,CASGLSVGALANTEAFF
NA,TRBJ2-3,TRBV19,many,TGTGCCAGTAGTATCGGCGGGGGCAGGGATACGCAGTATTTT,CASSIGGGRDTQYF
TRBD2,TRBJ2-3,TRBV4-3,NA,TGCGCCAGCAGCCAGATAGCGGGGGAGCCTTTAGCGTATTTT,CASSQIAGEPLAYF
NA,TRBJ1-4,TRBV19,NA,TGTGCCAGTAGTATGGGGCAGGGTACAACTAATGAAAAACTGTTTTTT,CASSMGQGTTNEKLFF
NA,TRBJ2-7,TRBV19,NA,TGTGCCAGTAGTATAGCTCACAGGGAAGTGTACGAGCAGTACTTC,CASSIAHREVYEQYF
TRBD2,TRBJ2-1,TRBV4-2,few,TGTGCCAGCAGCCCACGGGGTGGAGCGGGGTCCTACAATGAGCAGTTCTTC,CASSPRGGAGSYNEQFF
NA,TRBJ1-5,TRBV19,few,TGTGCCAGTAGTATCAGTAATCAGCCCCAGCATTTT,CASSISNQPQHF
NA,TRBJ2-1,TRBV28,NA,TGTGCCAGCAGCTCCGGAAGCTCCTACAATGAGCAGTTCTTC,CASSSGSSYNEQFF
TRBD1,TRBJ1-2,TRBV27,few,TGTGCCAGCAGTCCGAACAGGGGTCGAGCTAACTATGGCTACACCTTC,CASSPNRGRANYGYTF
NA,TRBJ2-5,TRBV5-1,NA,TGCGCCAGCAGCTTGGCGACGGGAGAAAAGACCCAGTACTTC,CASSLATGEKTQYF
NA,TRBJ2-7,TRBV25-1,NA,TGTGCCAGCAGTGATAACCAAGGGTGGATCTTCTCCTCCTACGAGCAGTACTTC,CASSDNQGWIFSSYEQYF
NA,TRBJ1-5,TRBV7-9,few,TGTGCCAGCAGCTTCTCAGGGGATCAGCCCCAGCATTTT,CASSFSGDQPQHF
NA,TRBJ1-1,TRBV27,few,TGTGCCAGCAGTTGGAGGGACGCGAACACTGAAGCTTTCTTT,CASSWRDANTEAFF
NA,TRBJ2-5,TRBV27,few,TGTGCCAGCAGTTCGGGTCCCCAGGAGACCCAGTACTTC,CASSSGPQETQYF
NA,TRBJ2-2,TRBV9,many,TGTGCCAGCACCGGAGGGGGGGACACCGGGGAGCTGTTTTTT,CASTGGGDTGELFF
NA,TRBJ1-3,TRBV9,many,TGTGCCAGCAGCGTACAGGGATTCTCTGGAAACACCATATATTTT,CASSVQGFSGNTIYF
TRBD2,TRBJ2-5,TRBV6-5,NA,TGTGCCAGCAGTTACCCGGGACTAGCGGGCCAAGAGACCCAGTACTTC,CASSYPGLAGQETQYF
NA,TRBJ1-2,TRBV14,NA,TGTGCCAGCAGCCAAGGCTCAGGGAGAGATGGCTACACCTTC,CASSQGSGRDGYTF
NA,TRBJ1-1,TRBV5-1,NA,TGCGCCAGCAGCGGGGCTGTTCAGGGATTGGGGACTGAAGCTTTCTTT,CASSGAVQGLGTEAFF
NA,TRBJ1-3,TRBV19,NA,TGTGCCAGTAGTCAAGACAGGATTGGAAACACCATATATTTT,CASSQDRIGNTIYF
NA,TRBJ2-5,TRBV6-1,few,TGTGCCAGCAGTAGGCGAGTTGTCCAAGAGACCCAGTACTTC,CASSRRVVQETQYF
NA,TRBJ2-5,TRBV12-5,few,TGTGCTAGTGGTCCAGGAGACGGCCGAGAGACCCAGTACTTC,CASGPGDGRETQYF
TRBD1,TRBJ2-1,TRBV14,many,TGTGCCAGCAGCCAAGATATGGACAGGAGACCCTACAATGAGCAGTTCTTC,CASSQDMDRRPYNEQFF
TRBD2,TRBJ2-2,TRBV19,few,TGTGCCAGTAGTCTAGCGGGAGGGGTCACCGGGGAGCTGTTTTTT,CASSLAGGVTGELFF
NA,TRBJ1-2,TRBV5-4,NA,TGTGCCAGCAGCCAAGAGGGAGTGAACTATGGCTACACCTTC,CASSQEGVNYGYTF
TRBD1,TRBJ2-3,TRBV5-1,few,TGCGCCAGCAGCAAGAGGACAGGGGGCATGACAGATACGCAGTATTTT,CASSKRTGGMTDTQYF
TRBD1,TRBJ1-5,TRBV30,few,TGTGCCTGGAGTGGACAGGGAGGTTATGGAAATCAGCCCCAGCATTTT,CAWSGQGGYGNQPQHF
NA,TRBJ2-7,TRBV5-6,NA,TGTGCCAGCAGCTTGTTCCAGTCGGACGAGCAGTACTTC,CASSLFQSDEQYF